Below, 22 T cell receptor beta chains from the same sample are listed, as sequenced in a study of T cell responses to AZD1222 COVID-19 vaccine. Sequencing used immunoSEQ multiplex PCR; TCRdb keeps in-frame clones, though not all of them. Of about 83,000 clones listed, approximately 87% are singletons. The sequences come from peripheral blood, collected on day 0 of MenACWY control vaccination. Receptor source: an adult in good health.

The gene calls are TRBV9 and TRBJ1-5; no reliable D call. Germline loops: CDR1 SGDLS, CDR2 YYNGEE. CDR3 length: 14 amino acids. The germline V and J ends were trimmed by 0 bases and 5 bases, with 9 bases remaining between them. Here the CDR3 DNA reads TGTGCCAGCAGCGTAGGAGCAGAATATCAGCCCCAGCATTTT. Amino acids: CASSVGAEYQPQHF.

This sequence joins TRBV2 and TRBJ2-7, with D unresolved. Looked up from germline, CDR1 is SNHLY and CDR2 is FYNNEI. V lost 1 base and J lost 3, with 4 bases in between. This CDR3 is built from 12 residues. Written as DNA, the CDR3 is TGTGCCAGCAGTGAAGGGGGCTACGAGCAGTACTTC. Translated, it gives CASSEGGYEQYF.

The genes are TRBV29-1 and TRBJ2-7; 10 bases line up with TRBD2. In germline, CDR1 is SQVTM, CDR2 ANQGSEA. The CDR3 totals 13 residues. The V and J ends lost 6 bases and 5 bases, in that order; junction bases with no gene match: 7. Written as DNA, the CDR3 is TGCAGCGTCCTAGCGGGAGATCTGCACGAGCAGTACTTC. Translated: CSVLAGDLHEQYF.

The chain has TRBV28 and TRBJ2-7; D is ambiguous. This CDR3 region has 13 residues. The V gene lost 6 bases and the J gene lost 3 bases, with 12 bases spanning the gap. Looked up from germline, CDR1 is MDHEN and CDR2 is SYDVKM. CDR3 in amino acids: CASSVGGDYEQYF. The CDR3 DNA sequence: TGTGCCAGCAGCGTAGGCGGTGACTACGAGCAGTACTTC.

Here the CDR3 DNA reads TGTGCCAGCAGTACACGGACAGGGTTGGTCTATGGCTACACCTTC. This sequence encodes CASSTRTGLVYGYTF. V gene TRBV27 combines with J gene TRBJ1-2; 8 bases fit TRBD1. Unmatched junction bases numbered 9, after V lost 5 bases and J lost 4 bases. The CDR3 sequence is 15 residues long. Germline assignment: CDR1 MNHEY and CDR2 SMNVEV (reference sequence).

This clone was observed a handful of times. The chain recombines TRBV7-2 with TRBJ2-1; 9 bases fit TRBD2. J was trimmed by 7 bases and V by 1 base; bases with no gene match: 2. The CDR3 extends over 14 amino acids. Germline CDR1 SGHTA, CDR2 FQGNSA. This chain's CDR3 is CASSLDSGRNEQFF. As DNA, the CDR3 is TGTGCCAGCAGCTTAGATAGCGGGAGAAATGAGCAGTTCTTC.

The V gene is TRBV9, the J gene TRBJ2-7; no clear D gene. Germline CDR1 reads SGDLS; CDR2 reads YYNGEE. Trimming removed 0 bases from V and 2 bases from J, with 9 bases in between. CDR3 length: 14 residues. The CDR3 DNA is TGTGCCAGCAGCGTAGGTGACACACCCTACGAGCAGTACTTC. It codes for CASSVGDTPYEQYF.

For the CDR3, the DNA is TGTGCCAGTAGCCCGACAGGCTCCTATGGCTACACCTTC. Protein sequence: CASSPTGSYGYTF. The chain is built from TRBV19 and TRBJ1-2; a weak D match, TRBD1 (6 bases). This CDR3 is built from 13 residues. CDR1 and CDR2 from the germline V gene are LNHDA and SQIVND (reference sequence). V shed 6 bases and J shed 4 bases, with 12 bases lying between them.

This chain uses TRBV7-7 with TRBJ2-3; TRBD2 agrees at 8 bases. The CDR3 spans 16 residues. Trimming at V came to 1 base and at J to 0 bases, leaving 3 bases not matched to a gene. Germline V gene lookup returns CDR1 SSHAT and CDR2 FNYEAQ (reference sequence). This CDR3 reads CASSLGPSGSTDTQYF. CDR3 bases: TGTGCCAGCAGCTTAGGGCCTAGCGGGAGCACAGATACGCAGTATTTT.

Concerning this clone itself: At one of its ends the junction is not consistent with the germline gene, which may arise from a read error. J is TRBJ1-3 and V is TRBV19; D gene unclear. The CDR3 runs 11 residues. Per germline, CDR1 LNHDA and CDR2 SQIVND (reference sequence). The CDR3 DNA reads as TGTGCCAGTAGTAAGCTCCCTCGAGTGGATTTT. Encoded protein: CASSKLPRVDF.

The chain carries TRBV5-1 and TRBJ2-7, with D possibly TRBD2 on 6 matching bases. Germline V gene sequence: CDR1 SGHRS, CDR2 YFSETQ. This CDR3 has 15 amino acids. Trimming left V 6 bases short and J 6 bases short, with 22 bases between. CDR3 sequence (DNA): TGCGCCAGCACCCCGGATCGGGGAGGTATCTCCGAGCAGTACTTC. Residues: CASTPDRGGISEQYF. The full variable domain, completed using reference TRBV5-1 and TRBJ2-7, is KAGVTQTPRYLIKTRGQQVTLSCSPISGHRSVSWYQQTPGQGLQFLFEYFSETQRNKGNFPGRFSGRQFSNSRSEMNVSTLELGDSALYLCASTPDRGGISEQYFGPGTRLTVT.

This sequence joins TRBV6-2 or TRBV6-3 and TRBJ1-1; D uncertain. Germline V gene data show CDR1 as MNHEY and CDR2 as SVGEGT. The CDR3 is 14 amino acids. V shed 6 bases and J shed 2 bases, with 13 bases lying between them. As DNA, the CDR3 is TGTGCCAGCAGCATGACGGTTTTTAACACTGAAGCTTTCTTT. Translated, it gives CASSMTVFNTEAFF.

This clone was detected only a few times. This chain connects TRBV7-8 to TRBJ1-1, with 8 bases lining up with TRBD1. The V gene end was trimmed by 0 bases and the J gene end by 8 bases; junction bases not matched to a gene: 5. The CDR3 runs 14 residues. CDR1 and CDR2 (germline): SGHVS, FQNEAQ. DNA for the CDR3: TGTGCCAGCAGCTTAGCCGGGACAGGCAGCGAAGCTTTCTTT. Protein sequence: CASSLAGTGSEAFF.

The V call is TRBV2, the J call TRBJ2-1; the D gene is possibly TRBD1 (5 bases). Germline V CDR1 and CDR2: SNHLY, FYNNEI. The length of the CDR3 is 15 residues. The germline V and J ends were trimmed by 5 bases and 0 bases, with 11 bases remaining between them. CDR3 DNA: TGTGCCAGCAGTCGACAGTACTCCTCCTACAATGAGCAGTTCTTC. Translated: CASSRQYSSYNEQFF.

The chain couples TRBV7-9 to TRBJ2-5, with D possibly TRBD2 on 6 matching bases. Trimming removed 5 bases at V and 3 bases at J, with 10 bases between. This CDR3 has 13 residues. Per germline, CDR1 SEHNR and CDR2 FQNEAQ (reference sequence). CDR3 protein: CASSRGLKETQYF. The DNA of the CDR3 is TGTGCCAGCAGCCGAGGACTAAAAGAGACCCAGTACTTC. The full variable domain, completed using reference TRBV7-9 and TRBJ2-5, is DTGVSQNPRHKITKRGQNVTFRCDPISEHNRLYWYRQTLGQGPEFLTYFQNEAQLEKSRLLSDRFSAERPKGSFSTLEIQRTEQGDSAMYLCASSRGLKETQYFGPGTRLLVL.

The V gene is TRBV6-1, the J gene TRBJ1-1; a weak D match, TRBD1 (6 bases). In germline, CDR1 is MNHNS, CDR2 SASEGT. The V and J ends lost 3 bases and 3 bases respectively, with 8 bases between them. This CDR3 has 13 amino acids. The chain's CDR3 is CASSDRGDTEAFF. CDR3 nucleotides: TGTGCCAGCAGTGACAGGGGAGACACTGAAGCTTTCTTT.

The genes are TRBV5-3 and TRBJ2-7, with D perhaps assigned TRBD1 or TRBD2 (6 bases each). TRBV5-3 is filed as an ORF, its function uncertain. The CDR3 contains 16 residues. V dropped 0 bases and J dropped 1 base, with 14 bases sitting between them. The CDR3 DNA reads as TGTGCCAGAAGCTTGGAGAGGGGGGCTCTATCCTACGAGCAGTACTTC. Translation gives CARSLERGALSYEQYF.

This sequence joins TRBV10-3 and TRBJ2-6; possible D gene TRBD2, 5 bases. Trimming cost V 2 bases and J 2 bases, with 10 bases left between them. CDR1 ENHRY and CDR2 SYGVKD come from the germline V gene. This CDR3 is built from 16 residues. The CDR3 sequence: CAISETRSTGANVLTF. The DNA of the CDR3 is TGTGCCATCAGTGAGACTAGGTCTACTGGGGCCAACGTCCTGACTTTC.

V and J are TRBV3-1 (or the pseudogene TRBV3-2) and TRBJ1-5; D may be TRBD1 (5 bases). The CDR3 totals 16 residues. CDR1 is LGHDT, CDR2 YNNKEL, per germline (reference sequence). Trimming took 7 bases from V and 6 from J, leaving 22 bases between them. Written as DNA, the CDR3 is TGTGCCAGCATCTCTCCCCCAGGGTCAGTCCCTCAGCCCCAGCATTTT. This encodes CASISPPGSVPQPQHF.

V is TRBV14 and J is TRBJ2-7, with TRBD2 matching over 7 bases. The J segment lost 6 bases and the V segment lost 0 bases, leaving 11 bases of the junction unmatched. Germline CDR1 SGHDN, CDR2 FVKESK. This CDR3 has 16 amino acids. DNA for the CDR3: TGTGCCAGCAGCCAAGACTCGGGCGGGAGCACCGCCGAGCAGTACTTC. Translating gives CASSQDSGGSTAEQYF.

The count of this clone is one. The chain recombines TRBV11-3 with TRBJ2-3, with 7 nucleotides matching TRBD2. The germline CDR1 and CDR2 sequences are SGHNT and YENEEA. The CDR3 length is 14 residues. V trimming: 4 bases; J trimming: 5 bases; junction bases outside the gene matches: 6. The CDR3 DNA is TGTGCCAGCAGCTCACGACTAGCTCGAGATACGCAGTATTTT. Translating it yields CASSSRLARDTQYF. The whole variable domain, remainder taken from reference TRBV11-3 and TRBJ2-3, is EAGVVQSPRYKIIEKKQPVAFWCNPISGHNTLYWYLQNLGQGPELLIRYENEEAVDDSQLPKDRFSAERLKGVDSTLKIQPAELGDSAVYLCASSSRLARDTQYFGPGTRLTVL.

The rearrangement uses TRBV5-4 and TRBJ2-1, with D possibly being TRBD2 (5 bases). This CDR3 has 13 amino acids. Germline values: CDR1 SGHNT, CDR2 YYREEE (reference sequence). Trimming shortened V by 2 bases and J by 6 bases, and 9 bases separated the two germline ends. In DNA, the CDR3 is TGTGCCAGCAGCTTCACCCGGGGCAATGAGCAGTTCTTC. It is translated as CASSFTRGNEQFF.